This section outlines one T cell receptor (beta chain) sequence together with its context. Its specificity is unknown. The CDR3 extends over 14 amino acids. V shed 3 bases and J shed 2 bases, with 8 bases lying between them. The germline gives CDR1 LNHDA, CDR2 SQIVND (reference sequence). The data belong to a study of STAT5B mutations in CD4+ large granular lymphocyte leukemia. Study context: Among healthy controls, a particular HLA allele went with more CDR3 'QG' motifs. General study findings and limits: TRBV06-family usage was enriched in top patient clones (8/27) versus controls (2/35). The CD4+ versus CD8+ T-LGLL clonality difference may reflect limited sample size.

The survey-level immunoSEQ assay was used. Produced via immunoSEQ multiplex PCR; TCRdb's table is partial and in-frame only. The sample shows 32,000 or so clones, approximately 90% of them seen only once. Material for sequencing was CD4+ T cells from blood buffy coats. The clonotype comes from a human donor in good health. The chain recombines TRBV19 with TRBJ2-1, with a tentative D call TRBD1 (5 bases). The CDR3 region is CASSMGQPYNEQFF. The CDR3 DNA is TGTGCCAGTAGTATGGGGCAGCCCTACAATGAGCAGTTCTTC.